A few counts support the clone carrying this TCR beta chain. Its antigen is unidentified. PCR used 60 Vbeta primers and 13 Jbeta primers. The table came from immunoSEQ multiplex PCR; TCRdb's copy has only in-frame clones and leaves some out. This table holds fewer than 85,000 clones, about 84% found once. This sample was taken from a study of cytomegalovirus exposure and HLA in healthy donors. Study-wide results and caveats: By HLA locus, TCR association rates varied in a later analysis, with DRB1 showing the most and HLA-C the fewest. A highly shared variant cluster was judged a likely technical artifact.

The germline CDR1 and CDR2 sequences are MNHEY and SVGAGI. The CDR3 extends over 14 amino acids. Trimming took 6 bases from V and 6 from J; bases not matched to a gene: 6. The chain has TRBV6-5 and TRBJ1-5; 9 positions match TRBD1. The receptor comes from a man in his forties in good health and CMV-seronegative. Input material: PBMCs. The chain's CDR3 is CASRGTGTFQPQHF. The CDR3 DNA sequence: TGTGCCAGCAGAGGGACAGGGACATTTCAGCCCCAGCATTTT.